These 17 T cell receptor beta chains originate from one sample sequenced in a study of alternative splicing in chronic myeloid leukemia remission. The overall study: Trial remission samples were taken at major or complete molecular response, at 12 or 24 months.

Each library started from approximately 1 ug total RNA with poly-A enrichment. Each CDR3 protein gets one entry in TCRdb, which reprocessed the bulk RNA-seq reads and gives no DNA. The data hold some 300 distinct CDR3 sequences, with under 99% observed a single time. The specimen was PBMCs or total blood leukocytes (not recorded which), collected during remission. These receptors were taken from an adult with chronic myeloid leukemia.

V gene TRBV3-1 combines with J gene TRBJ2-7; lacking DNA, the TRBD1 call made by TCRdb goes unchecked. The CDR3 extends over 14 amino acids. Germline CDR1 and CDR2: LGHDT and YNNKEL (reference sequence). CDR3 loop: CASSQGARSYEQYF.

This chain links TRBV4-1 with TRBJ2-7; there is no DNA to check the TCRdb D call of TRBD2. The CDR3 contains 15 residues. Looked up from germline, CDR1 is MGHRA and CDR2 is YSYEKL. This CDR3 is CASSQVASGSGEQYF.

The chain combines TRBV7-9 with TRBJ2-3; TCRdb's assignment of TRBD2 cannot be checked, as there is no DNA. This CDR3 region has 14 residues. Looked up from germline, CDR1 is SEHNR and CDR2 is FQNEAQ (reference sequence). The CDR3 spells CASSLVAGADTQYF.

The CDR3 here is CSAPFSGRGNEQFF. V is TRBV20-1 and J is TRBJ2-1; the D call of TRBD2 rests on TCRdb alone, since no DNA is present to check it. The CDR3 covers 14 residues. CDR1 is DFQATT, CDR2 SNEGSKA, per germline (reference sequence).

This sequence joins TRBV21-1 and TRBJ2-3; TCRdb designates TRBD2, a call that cannot be tested without DNA. TRBV21-1 is a pseudogene. This CDR3 is built from 14 residues. CDR3 in amino acids: CASSKAGGGDTQYF.

This clonotype appeared once. V and J are TRBV23-1 and TRBJ2-3; TCRdb's D gene call, TRBD1, goes unchecked for lack of DNA. TRBV23-1 is an open reading frame whose function is uncertain. This CDR3 comprises 19 residues. The CDR3 reads CASSPGQARLTEPTDTQYF.

The chain has TRBV20-1 and TRBJ2-7; TCRdb indicates TRBD2, and absent DNA this call remains unverified. The CDR3 consists of 14 residues. Germline V CDR1 and CDR2: DFQATT, SNEGSKA (reference sequence). The CDR3 here is CSAKGGLTVYEQYF.

This clonotype was observed once. V gene TRBV5-1 combines with J gene TRBJ2-5. Germline V CDR1 and CDR2: SGHRS, YFSETQ. The CDR3 spans 14 residues. CDR3 sequence: CASSFTETQETQYF.

This chain joins TRBV4-1 and TRBJ2-1; TCRdb's D gene call, TRBD2, goes unchecked for lack of DNA. The CDR3 is made up of 16 amino acids. The V gene's germline CDR1 is MGHRA and CDR2 YSYEKL. The CDR3 spells CASSQDWSGRGDEQFF.

This chain joins TRBV6-6 and TRBJ2-7; TCRdb's D call of TRBD1 is untestable without DNA. Germline V gene data show CDR1 as MNHNY and CDR2 as SVGAGI (reference sequence). This CDR3 is built from 13 residues. The CDR3 spells CASSWGNSYEQYF.

The chain couples TRBV29-1 to TRBJ1-1. Per germline, CDR1 SQVTM and CDR2 ANQGSEA. CDR3 length: 14 residues. The CDR3 reads CSVAGQGLAGEAFF.

The rearrangement uses TRBV12-3 or TRBV12-4 and TRBJ2-1; TCRdb's D call, TRBD2, is unchecked because there is no DNA. The CDR3 is 15 residues long. CDR3 in amino acids: CASSLGLADHQEQFF.

This sequence joins TRBV18 and TRBJ2-1; TCRdb picks TRBD2, but there is no DNA to check that call. There are 17 residues in the CDR3. Germline CDR1 and CDR2: KGHSH and LQKENI. The CDR3 loop is CASSPVWGSSGGNEQFF.

V usage is TRBV7-9 and J usage is TRBJ1-2. Germline V gene data show CDR1 as SEHNR and CDR2 as FQNEAQ (reference sequence). The CDR3 totals 12 residues. CDR3 residues: CASSLDFYGYTF. Variable domain in full (rest from reference TRBV7-9 and TRBJ1-2): DTGVSQNPRHKITKRGQNVTFRCDPISEHNRLYWYRQTLGQGPEFLTYFQNEAQLEKSRLLSDRFSAERPKGSFSTLEIQRTEQGDSAMYLCASSLDFYGYTFGSGTRLTVV.

The chain couples TRBV7-2 to TRBJ2-1; the D gene TCRdb calls, TRBD2, cannot be checked with no DNA. Germline V gives CDR1 SGHTA, CDR2 FQGNSA. The CDR3 sequence is 12 residues long. CDR3 loop: CASSSSVNEQFF.

The count of this clonotype is one. This sequence joins TRBV20-1 and TRBJ2-1; TCRdb proposes TRBD2, but this gene call is untestable without DNA. Germline V gene data show CDR1 as DFQATT and CDR2 as SNEGSKA (reference sequence). This CDR3 has 16 amino acids. The CDR3: CSARDRSGLVGNEQFF.

V usage is TRBV5-4 and J usage is TRBJ2-2; TCRdb's D call, TRBD2, is unchecked because there is no DNA. Germline CDR1 and CDR2: SGHNT and YYREEE (reference sequence). The CDR3 contains 17 residues. The CDR3: CASSLATGGAKTGELFF.